The clone carrying this T cell receptor beta chain was detected many times. What it recognizes is unknown. This record belongs to a study of identical twins. Through template switching, a universal primer site was introduced, and the cDNA contained unique molecular identifiers. TCRdb re-derived calls from the 5' RACE reads in MiXCR, one entry per CDR3 protein. The sample yields approximately 410,000 distinct CDR3 sequences, about a fifth seen once. Germline CDR1 SGHAT, CDR2 FQNNGV. With 1 base clipped from V and 5 bases from J, the junction kept 13 bases outside the gene matches. CDR3 length: 18 amino acids. Healthy Caucasian donors formed the entire cohort. General study results and limits: It was possible that invariant MAIT and iNKT cells partly confounded the zero-insertion analyses. Models came in too low on out-of-frame TCR alpha sharing in monozygotic twins.

This TCR came from a man aged 50 or older in good health. The chain has TRBV11-2 and TRBJ2-5; 10 positions agree with TRBD2. Sequencing was carried out using naive T cells sorted from blood. The CDR3 is CASSLGALASGSSETQYF. CDR3 DNA: TGTGCCAGCAGCTTAGGAGCTCTCGCTAGCGGGAGTTCGGAGACCCAGTACTTC.